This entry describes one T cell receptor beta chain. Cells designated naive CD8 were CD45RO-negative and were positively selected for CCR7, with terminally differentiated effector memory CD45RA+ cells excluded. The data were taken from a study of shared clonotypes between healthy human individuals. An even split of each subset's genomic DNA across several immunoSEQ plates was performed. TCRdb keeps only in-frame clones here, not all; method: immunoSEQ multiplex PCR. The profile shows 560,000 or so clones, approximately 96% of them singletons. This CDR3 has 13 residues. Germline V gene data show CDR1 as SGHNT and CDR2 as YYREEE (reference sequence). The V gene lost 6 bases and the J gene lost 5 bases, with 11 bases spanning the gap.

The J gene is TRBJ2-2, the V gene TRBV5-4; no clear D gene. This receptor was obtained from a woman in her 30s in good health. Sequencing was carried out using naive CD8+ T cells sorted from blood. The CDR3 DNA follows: TGTGCCAGCACCACCCCGGCGACCGGGGAGCTGTTTTTT. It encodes CASTTPATGELFF.